Described below is a single T cell receptor (beta chain) sequence and its context. No antigen is known for it. This entry is derived from a study of vaccination and CD4 T cells after COVID-19. Turning to the study itself: Overlapping spike peptides from SARS-CoV-2, HCoV-NL63, HCoV-OC43 and HCoV-229E served to stimulate the cells.

This CDR3 contains 15 residues. CDR1 SEHNR and CDR2 FQNEAQ come from the germline V gene (reference sequence). The V and J ends lost 6 bases and 3 bases respectively, with 15 bases between them. The Oncomine TCR Beta short-read assay was applied to DNA of cultured CD4+ T cells. TCRdb used MiXCR to reprocess the PCR reads, holding one entry per CDR3 protein. The sample yields roughly 14,000 distinct CDR3 sequences, under 60% seen once. Treatment defined: roughly nine-day PBMC culture with coronavirus spike peptide pools or control peptides (ViraFEST assay). Each well held over 1.5 million PBMCs in IL-2 (roughly 10 IU/ml) medium with roughly 9.2 ug/ml peptide pools. Overall study results and limits: Analysis covered relatively few convalescent patients and lacked any early post-infection timepoints. Within the convalescent patients, a median about 89% of the SARS-CoV-2-reactive clones were ones that appeared only post-vaccination.

The sequencing here drew on CD4+ T cells from blood, cultured in vitro, taken before SARS-CoV-2 vaccination. This sequence originates from a human donor who had recovered from COVID-19. This chain joins TRBV7-9 and TRBJ1-3; D ambiguous. This chain's CDR3 is CASRSQKGGGNTIYF. The CDR3, as DNA: TGTGCCAGCAGGTCCCAGAAGGGTGGTGGAAACACCATATATTTT.